A selection of T cell receptor beta chains follows, all from one sample in a study of T cell responses to AZD1222 COVID-19 vaccine. The assay was immunoSEQ multiplex PCR, and TCRdb's table has in-frame clones only and misses some. The profile shows 100,000 to 150,000 clones, about nine tenths of them singletons. Sample: peripheral blood, taken on day 0 of AZD1222 vaccination. The receptor source for this set is an adult in good health. The CDR3 runs from the conserved cysteine through the conserved F or W. The D gene is left open where the match is weak. Only some rows state a clone size, as once, few, many or a class for expanded clones.

TRBV12-3/TRBV12-4	-	-	TRBJ1-5	TGTGCCAGCAGCTTAGTACAGAATCAGCCCCAGCATTTT	CASSLVQNQPQHF
TRBV29-1	-	few	TRBJ2-1	TGCAGCGTTGGAAAGTTTAGTCCGACAGGCTACAATGAGCAGTTCTTC	CSVGKFSPTGYNEQFF
TRBV27	-	-	TRBJ1-6	TGTGCCAGCAGTTCTAAGTGGGTCAACCCACCCCTCCACTTT	CASSSKWVNPPLHF
TRBV2	TRBD2	many	TRBJ2-1	TGTGCCAGCAGAACTAGCGGGGGGGCCCCGTCCTACAATGAGCAGTTCTTC	CASRTSGGAPSYNEQFF
TRBV11-2	TRBD2	-	TRBJ2-1	TGTGCCAGCAGCTTAGTCGGGCGGGGGGGCGAAAATGAGCAGTTCTTC	CASSLVGRGGENEQFF
TRBV15	-	-	TRBJ2-6	TGTGCCACCAGCAGAGATCGGACAACCCGCTCTGGGGCCAACGTCCTGACTTTC	CATSRDRTTRSGANVLTF
TRBV3-1/TRBV3-2	-	-	TRBJ2-1	TGTGCCAGCAGCCAAGATCTTCGACTACTTGAGCAGTTCTTC	CASSQDLRLLEQFF
TRBV19	-	-	TRBJ1-2	TGTGCCAGTAGGGATTGGAGCAGGGATTCCTATGGCTACACCTTC	CASRDWSRDSYGYTF
TRBV7-8	TRBD2	-	TRBJ2-4	TGTGCCAGCAGCTCCTTAGCGGGGGGGCTCCTAGCCAAAAACATTCAGTACTTC	CASSSLAGGLLAKNIQYF
TRBV18	-	-	TRBJ1-2	TGTGCCAGCTCACCGGGTAGGGTAAACTATGGCTACACCTTC	CASSPGRVNYGYTF
TRBV6-2/TRBV6-3	-	-	TRBJ2-1	TGTGCCAGCAGTTACCAGGGGACCTACAATGAGCAGTTCTTC	CASSYQGTYNEQFF
TRBV18	-	-	TRBJ1-3	TGTGCCAGCTCACCGGGTCAGACACTGTCTGGAAACACCATATATTTT	CASSPGQTLSGNTIYF
TRBV28	TRBD2	-	TRBJ2-3	TGTGCCAGCAGTTTTGGGGCTAGCGGGGGGACGAGCACAGATACGCAGTATTTT	CASSFGASGGTSTDTQYF
TRBV5-6	-	-	TRBJ1-1	TGTGCCAGCAGCCTCCGAGGGACCGGCACTGAAGCTTTCTTT	CASSLRGTGTEAFF
TRBV11-1	TRBD1	-	TRBJ1-3	TGTGCCAGCAGCGAACCGGGACAGCGAAACACCATATATTTT	CASSEPGQRNTIYF
TRBV10-2	-	-	TRBJ1-1	TGCGCCAGCAGTGAAGGAGGCCCGAAGGAAGCTTTCTTT	CASSEGGPKEAFF
TRBV30	TRBD1	-	TRBJ1-1	TGTGCGCACTCGGGACAGTTGAACACTGAAGCTTTCTTT	CAHSGQLNTEAFF
TRBV7-9	-	-	TRBJ1-3	TGTGCCAGCAGCTGGGTCACAGGGAAACAGACCATATATTTT	CASSWVTGKQTIYF
TRBV7-8	TRBD1	few	TRBJ1-4	TGTGCCAGCAGCTCACCCAAGGGACAGGGTTCTAATGAAAAACTGTTTTTT	CASSSPKGQGSNEKLFF
TRBV10-2	-	-	TRBJ1-1	TGCGCCAGCAGTGAGCCGGGTACGGCTTTCTTT	CASSEPGTAFF
TRBV6-2/TRBV6-3	-	-	TRBJ1-1	TGTGCCAGCAGTCAGACAGTTGGAGGGGCTTTCTTT	CASSQTVGGAFF
TRBV4-3	-	-	TRBJ2-7	TGCGCCAGCAGCCAAGGCGGGACCCTGGAGCAGTACTTC	CASSQGGTLEQYF
TRBV24-1	-	-	TRBJ1-2	TGTGCCACCATCCTAGAGGTGGTTAATCGGGACCTTCTTTATGGCTACACCTTC	CATILEVVNRDLLYGYTF
TRBV2	TRBD1	-	TRBJ1-2	TGTGCCAGCACCGAACAGGGGAGCTATGGCTACACCTTC	CASTEQGSYGYTF
TRBV29-1	TRBD2	-	TRBJ2-2	TGCAGCGTAATAGGGTTGTTGGGGAGGGTCTGGGACACCGGGGAGCTGTTTTTT	CSVIGLLGRVWDTGELFF
TRBV7-2	TRBD2	-	TRBJ2-7	TGTGCCAGCAGCTTGGTGGGGGGGTTTTTGACCGAGCAGTACTTC	CASSLVGGFLTEQYF
TRBV4-2	-	-	TRBJ2-7	TGTGCCAGCAGCCAAGAGAAGGTGAGCCGCGAGCAGTACTTC	CASSQEKVSREQYF
TRBV3-1/TRBV3-2	-	-	TRBJ1-3	TGTGCCAGCAGCCAAGATTACGAGGGCCTCTCTGGAAACACCATATATTTT	CASSQDYEGLSGNTIYF
TRBV3-1/TRBV3-2	-	-	TRBJ1-5	TGTGCCAGCAGCCAAGTCCAGGGGAAGGTTAGCAATCAGCCCCAGCATTTT	CASSQVQGKVSNQPQHF
TRBV7-2	-	-	TRBJ1-1	TGTGCCAGCAGCTTCGACAGTCTGAACACTGAAGCTTTCTTT	CASSFDSLNTEAFF
TRBV10-3	-	-	TRBJ2-7	TGTGCCATCTCAACGAACTCCTACGAGCAGTACTTC	CAISTNSYEQYF
TRBV7-9	-	-	TRBJ2-5	TGTGCCAGCAGCTTAGCTTGGTATTCGGAGAACCAAGAGACCCAGTACTTC	CASSLAWYSENQETQYF
TRBV6-5	TRBD1	few	TRBJ1-2	TGTGCCAGCAGTCCCGGGACAGGGAACTATGGCTACACCTTC	CASSPGTGNYGYTF
TRBV3-1/TRBV3-2	TRBD1	-	TRBJ2-7	TGTGCCAGCAGCCCGGGGGCGGGGACAGGGTCCTACGAGCAGTACTTC	CASSPGAGTGSYEQYF
TRBV7-6	TRBD1	-	TRBJ2-5	TGTGCCAGCAGCTCCCGGGCCCAGGGGGATGGGGAGACCCAGTACTTC	CASSSRAQGDGETQYF
TRBV12-3/TRBV12-4	-	-	TRBJ2-7	TGTGCCAGCAGCAGAACTGACCCCACCGAGCAGTACTTC	CASSRTDPTEQYF
TRBV28	-	few	TRBJ1-5	TGTGCCAGCAGTCCCCTGAATGGTCAGCCCCAGCATTTT	CASSPLNGQPQHF
TRBV7-2	TRBD2	-	TRBJ2-7	TGTGCCAGCAGTACAACTTGGAGCGGGGACTCCTACGAGCAGTACTTC	CASSTTWSGDSYEQYF
TRBV28	-	-	TRBJ1-2	TGTGCCAGCAGTTCCCTTGGCCTCCTCCACTATGGCTACACCTTC	CASSSLGLLHYGYTF
TRBV29-1	-	-	TRBJ2-3	TGCAGCTACGACAGCACAGATACGCAGTATTTT	CSYDSTDTQYF
TRBV10-3	-	-	TRBJ1-1	TGTGCCATCAGTCCTACAGGGACCGAAGCTTTCTTT	CAISPTGTEAFF
TRBV12-5	-	-	TRBJ2-2	TGTGCTAGTGGTTTCGGTGGGACCGGGGAGCTGTTTTTT	CASGFGGTGELFF
TRBV7-9	-	-	TRBJ1-6	TGTGCCAGCAGCTCACCCCGAAATAATTCACCCCTCCACTTT	CASSSPRNNSPLHF
TRBV7-9	-	-	TRBJ1-2	TGTGCCAGCAGCAACCGGCAGAGGGACTATGGCTACACCTTC	CASSNRQRDYGYTF
TRBV28	-	-	TRBJ1-4	TGTGCCAGCAGTTTACGGGGCGGGCGAAGTGAAAAACTGTTTTTT	CASSLRGGRSEKLFF
TRBV6-5	TRBD2	-	TRBJ2-7	TGTGCCAGCAGCCTTGGACTAGAGGCGGTTCGCGAGCAGTACTTC	CASSLGLEAVREQYF
TRBV2	-	-	TRBJ2-7	TGTGCCAGCAGTGAAGCAGGGGTGGCGAGTTTCTCCTACGAGCAGTACTTC	CASSEAGVASFSYEQYF
TRBV5-4	-	-	TRBJ1-1	TGTGCCAGCACCACACAGGGAGTGGGCACTGAAGCTTTCTTT	CASTTQGVGTEAFF
TRBV7-3	-	-	TRBJ2-2	TGTGCCAGCAGCTCGGACAGGAACACCGGGGAGCTGTTTTTT	CASSSDRNTGELFF
TRBV10-3	-	-	TRBJ1-5	TGTGCCATATCCCTTGGGAATCAGCCCCAGCATTTT	CAISLGNQPQHF
TRBV2	-	-	TRBJ1-5	TGTGCCAGCAGGTCGAATGAGCCCCAGCATTTT	CASRSNEPQHF
TRBV7-2	-	-	TRBJ2-1	TGTGCCAGCAGCTTAGTGCCCCTCATCGATGAGCAGTTCTTC	CASSLVPLIDEQFF
TRBV14	-	-	TRBJ1-2	TGTGCCAGCAGCCAAGCAGGGATCGGGTACTATGGCTACACCTTC	CASSQAGIGYYGYTF
TRBV9	-	-	TRBJ2-2	TGTGCCAGCAGCGTATTAGGGTTTCGCGGGGAGCTGTTTTTT	CASSVLGFRGELFF
TRBV29-1	-	-	TRBJ1-2	TGCAGCGTGCGGTTAGCCCATGGCTACACCTTC	CSVRLAHGYTF
TRBV27	TRBD2	-	TRBJ2-7	TGTGCCAGCAGTGGAATGGGGGAGGGGTACGAGCAGTACTTC	CASSGMGEGYEQYF
TRBV28	-	-	TRBJ1-2	TGTGCCAGCAGTTTAGTGGGTAGTGGCTACACCTTC	CASSLVGSGYTF
TRBV6-5	TRBD1	-	TRBJ1-1	TGTGCCAGCAGTGACTCGACAGGGTTAACTGAAGCTTTCTTT	CASSDSTGLTEAFF
TRBV29-1	-	-	TRBJ1-1	TGCAGCGTTGCCTCCCAACCGGGCACTGAAGCTTTCTTT	CSVASQPGTEAFF